These 24 T cell receptor beta chains came from one sample sequenced in a study of blood T cell repertoires in COVID-19. Profiled with immunoSEQ multiplex PCR; TCRdb holds only in-frame clones, not every one. The data hold approximately 110,000 clones, with about 80% observed a single time. Sequenced sample: peripheral blood. All receptors derive from a woman aged 45-65 years with acute or convalescent COVID-19.

The chain employs TRBV19 and TRBJ1-2; possible D gene TRBD1, 5 bases. The CDR3 length is 14 residues. V gave up 3 bases and J gave up 3 bases, with 11 bases separating them. Germline-derived CDR1 and CDR2 are LNHDA and SQIVND (reference sequence). DNA for the CDR3: TGTGCCAGTAGTATCATCAGGGAGGACTATGGCTACACCTTC. Residues: CASSIIREDYGYTF.

This clone was counted once. CDR3 sequence: CASSPGLLSSQETQYF. CDR3 DNA: TGCGCCAGCAGCCCCGGACTCTTATCCAGTCAAGAGACCCAGTACTTC. This chain links TRBV5-1 with TRBJ2-5, with D possibly matching TRBD2 (5 bases). Germline V lookup: CDR1 SGHRS, CDR2 YFSETQ. The CDR3 has 16 residues. Trimming cost V 4 bases and J 2 bases, with 18 bases left between them.

This clone was seen once. The J gene is TRBJ1-2, the V gene TRBV2, with no clear D. The germline V and J ends were trimmed by 6 bases and 0 bases, with 5 bases remaining between them. The CDR3 length is 12 residues. Germline assignment: CDR1 SNHLY and CDR2 FYNNEI. The CDR3 loop reads CASSVTNYGYTF. CDR3 nucleotide sequence: TGTGCCAGCAGCGTTACTAACTATGGCTACACCTTC.

The chain combines TRBV4-1 with TRBJ1-1; D gene ambiguous. The germline V and J ends were trimmed by 0 bases and 1 base, with 9 bases remaining between them. Germline lookup yields CDR1 MGHRA and CDR2 YSYEKL. The CDR3 has 15 amino acids. The CDR3 region is CASSQDRTSNTEAFF. DNA of the CDR3: TGCGCCAGCAGCCAAGACCGGACTTCGAACACTGAAGCTTTCTTT.

This chain joins TRBV30 and TRBJ2-5; 8 nucleotides align to TRBD2. Germline CDR1 GTSNPN, CDR2 SVGIG (reference sequence). The ends lost 3 bases at V and 5 bases at J; junction bases unmatched: 11. The CDR3 length is 15 residues. The CDR3 nucleotides are TGTGCCTGGAGACCGCGGGGGGCGTCTGTGGAGACCCAGTACTTC. Translation gives CAWRPRGASVETQYF.

This chain connects TRBV5-8 to TRBJ2-2; 8 bases are shared with TRBD2. CDR1 SGHTS and CDR2 YDEGEE come from the germline V gene. The CDR3 runs 17 residues. V was clipped by 5 bases and J by 1 base; unmatched bases: 10. The CDR3 reads CASRGGGLALNTGELFF. Written as DNA, the CDR3 is TGTGCCAGCAGGGGAGGAGGACTAGCCCTGAACACCGGGGAGCTGTTTTTT. Variable domain in full (rest from reference TRBV5-8 and TRBJ2-2): EAGVTQSPTHLIKTRGQQATLRCSPISGHTSVYWYQQALGLGLQFLLWYDEGEERNRGNFPPRFSGRQFPNYSSELNVNALELEDSALYLCASRGGGLALNTGELFFGEGSRLTVL.

Here the CDR3 reads CASSRPEGENTGELFF. DNA of the CDR3: TGCGCCAGCAGTCGACCCGAAGGGGAAAACACCGGGGAGCTGTTTTTT. This chain joins TRBV23-1 and TRBJ2-2; a possible D gene is TRBD1 (5 bases). TRBV23-1 is annotated as an ORF whose role is uncertain. V shed 4 bases and J shed 2 bases, with 14 bases lying between them. The CDR3 sequence is 16 residues long.

The chain has TRBV5-1 and TRBJ2-2; D is unclear. CDR1 is SGHRS, CDR2 YFSETQ, per germline. The CDR3 loop spans 15 amino acids. Trimming removed 0 bases at V and 4 bases at J, with 10 bases between. CDR3 residues: CASSLGSSLTGELFF. CDR3 nucleotide sequence: TGCGCCAGCAGCTTGGGTAGCAGCCTCACCGGGGAGCTGTTTTTT.

The rearrangement uses TRBV28 and TRBJ1-2, with D hard to call. The length of the CDR3 is 13 residues. Trimming pared 6 bases from V and 4 bases from J, leaving 12 bases between. Germline CDR1 MDHEN, CDR2 SYDVKM. The CDR3 protein is CASSVRTGYGYTF. As DNA, the CDR3 is TGTGCCAGCAGCGTAAGAACTGGCTATGGCTACACCTTC.

The rearrangement joins TRBV6-5 to TRBJ1-1; 10 bases fit TRBD1. The CDR3 spans 15 residues. V shed 7 bases, J shed 1 base, and the junction held 6 bases outside the gene matches. Per the germline V gene, CDR1 is MNHEY and CDR2 is SVGAGI. The CDR3 here is CASNPRDRGNTEAFF. The CDR3 DNA is TGTGCCAGCAATCCCCGGGACAGGGGGAACACTGAAGCTTTCTTT.

To note about this clone: Other DNA sequences of this sample code for an identical CDR3. The V and J genes are TRBV2 and TRBJ2-2, with unresolved D. V was cut by 7 bases and J by 2 bases, with 2 bases left in between. The CDR3 totals 11 residues. CDR1 and CDR2 (germline): SNHLY, FYNNEI. This chain's CDR3 is CASTNTGELFF. The DNA of the CDR3 is TGTGCCAGCACTAACACCGGGGAGCTGTTTTTT.

This clone was recorded once. This chain connects TRBV23-1 to TRBJ1-3, with a tentative D call TRBD1 (6 bases). TRBV23-1 is classed as an ORF, of uncertain function. Trimming removed 0 bases from V and 0 bases from J, with 21 bases in between. The CDR3 runs 20 residues. This CDR3 reads CASSQSTPSGGFLSGNTIYF. CDR3 nucleotides: TGCGCCAGCAGTCAATCGACTCCATCTGGGGGCTTCCTCTCTGGAAACACCATATATTTT.

J is TRBJ2-3 and V is TRBV24-1; D perhaps matches TRBD1 (5 bases). Germline V gene data show CDR1 as KGHDR and CDR2 as SFDVKD. V was clipped by 9 bases and J by 5 bases, with 5 bases between them. The CDR3 is 10 residues long. The DNA of the CDR3 is TGTGCCACCCAGGGAGATACGCAGTATTTT. This codes for CATQGDTQYF.

This clone appeared a single time. V and J are TRBV5-1 and TRBJ2-2; the D gene is possibly TRBD1 (6 bases). There are 14 residues in the CDR3. V lost 0 bases and J lost 5, with 8 bases in between. Germline loops: CDR1 SGHRS, CDR2 YFSETQ. CDR3 DNA: TGCGCCAGCAGCTTGGATGGACAGACCGGGGAGCTGTTTTTT. It translates to CASSLDGQTGELFF.

This chain connects TRBV5-1 to TRBJ2-6; 8 nucleotides agree with TRBD1. J was trimmed by 3 bases and V by 4 bases; bases with no gene match: 3. Germline values: CDR1 SGHRS, CDR2 YFSETQ. This CDR3 is 15 amino acids long. CDR3 loop: CASSPGQGGANVLTF. The CDR3 region has the DNA TGCGCCAGCAGCCCAGGACAGGGTGGGGCCAACGTCCTGACTTTC.

This clone appeared once. The chain is built from TRBV19 and TRBJ1-2; D remains unclear. In germline, CDR1 is LNHDA, CDR2 SQIVND (reference sequence). Deletions cut 4 bases from V and 0 bases from J, with 21 bases between. The CDR3 sequence is 18 residues long. CDR3 nucleotide sequence: TGTGCCAGTAGTACCCGGGGAGGCCTCCCATCAGCTAACTATGGCTACACCTTC. Its protein product is CASSTRGGLPSANYGYTF.

The V call is TRBV5-1, the J call TRBJ1-2; D remains unclear. Germline values: CDR1 SGHRS, CDR2 YFSETQ. Deletions cut 2 bases from V and 4 bases from J, with 9 bases between. This CDR3 has 13 residues. The CDR3 loop reads CASSFQELYGYTF. CDR3 nucleotide sequence: TGCGCCAGCAGCTTTCAGGAACTCTATGGCTACACCTTC.

J is TRBJ2-1 and V is TRBV7-2, with 12 bases matching TRBD2. Germline-derived CDR1 and CDR2 are SGHTA and FQGNSA. There are 16 residues in the CDR3. J lost 8 bases, V lost 0 bases, and 5 bases had no gene match. The CDR3 coding sequence is TGTGCCAGCAGCTTAGCCCCGGGACTAGCGGGCGATGAGCAGTTCTTC. It specifies CASSLAPGLAGDEQFF.

In this sample, this clone turned up once. The CDR3 nucleotides read TGTGCCAGCAGCTTTAAGGGGGGGGCCCGCACAGATACGCAGTATTTT. Protein product: CASSFKGGARTDTQYF. The rearrangement joins TRBV11-2 to TRBJ2-3; D perhaps matches TRBD2 (7 bases). The V gene's germline CDR1 is SGHAT and CDR2 FQNNGV. The CDR3 covers 16 residues. The V end was cut by 3 bases, the J end by 1 base, with 14 bases between.

This clone has a handful of counts. The rearrangement links TRBV19 to TRBJ2-3, with 11 bases fitting TRBD1. V was pared by 1 base and J by 14 bases, with 8 bases of the junction left unmatched. Germline V gene data show CDR1 as LNHDA and CDR2 as SQIVND (reference sequence). The CDR3 is 14 amino acids. CDR3 in amino acids: CASSIGQRDRGMYF. The CDR3 nucleotides read TGTGCCAGTAGTATAGGTCAAAGGGACAGGGGGATGTATTTT.

The V call is TRBV19, the J call TRBJ2-5, with D tentatively TRBD2 (5 bases). Between the trimmed V and J ends, which lost 7 bases and 2 bases, there was a span of 14 bases. Germline V gene data show CDR1 as LNHDA and CDR2 as SQIVND (reference sequence). This CDR3 has 14 residues. CDR3 sequence reads: CASKPLGSQETQYF. For the CDR3, the DNA is TGTGCCAGTAAGCCCTTGGGGAGTCAAGAGACCCAGTACTTC.

This chain uses TRBV12-3 or TRBV12-4 with TRBJ1-5, with 7 nucleotides matching TRBD1. The CDR3 consists of 12 residues. The V gene end was trimmed by 6 bases and the J gene end by 6 bases; junction bases not matched to a gene: 2. The CDR3, as DNA: TGTGCCAGCAGCCGGACAGGTCAGCCCCAGCATTTT. It encodes CASSRTGQPQHF.

The chain uses TRBV6-5 and TRBJ1-1; D is uncertain. This CDR3 spans 15 amino acids. CDR1 MNHEY and CDR2 SVGAGI come from the germline V gene. V was cut by 6 bases and J by 1 base, with 15 bases left in between. DNA of the CDR3: TGTGCCAGCAGCCGAGGGCCCAAACCGAACACTGAAGCTTTCTTT. Protein product: CASSRGPKPNTEAFF.

The J gene is TRBJ1-5, the V gene TRBV19; 7 nucleotides align to TRBD1. Per the germline V gene, CDR1 is LNHDA and CDR2 is SQIVND (reference sequence). This CDR3 region has 17 residues. V shed 5 bases, J shed 5 bases, and the junction held 15 bases outside the gene matches. The DNA of the CDR3 is TGTGCCAGTAGTTCCGGACAGGTCTGGGGGCCCGATCAGCCCCAGCATTTT. This gives the protein CASSSGQVWGPDQPQHF. Supplemented by reference TRBV19 and TRBJ1-5, the full variable domain reads DGGITQSPKYLFRKEGQNVTLSCEQNLNHDAMYWYRQDPGQGLRLIYYSQIVNDFQKGDIAEGYSVSREKKESFPLTVTSAQKNPTAFYLCASSSGQVWGPDQPQHFGDGTRLSIL.